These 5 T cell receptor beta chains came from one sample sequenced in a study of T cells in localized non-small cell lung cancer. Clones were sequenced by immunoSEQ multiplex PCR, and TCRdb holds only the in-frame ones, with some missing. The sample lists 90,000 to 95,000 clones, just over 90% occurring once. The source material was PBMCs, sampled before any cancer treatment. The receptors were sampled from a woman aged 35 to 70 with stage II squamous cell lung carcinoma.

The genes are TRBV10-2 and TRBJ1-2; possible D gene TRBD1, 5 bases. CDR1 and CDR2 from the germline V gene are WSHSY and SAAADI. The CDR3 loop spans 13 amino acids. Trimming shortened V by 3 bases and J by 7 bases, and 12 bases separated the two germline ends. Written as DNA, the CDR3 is TGCGCCAGCAGTGAAGCAGGGCGGGGTGGCTACACCTTC. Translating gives CASSEAGRGGYTF.

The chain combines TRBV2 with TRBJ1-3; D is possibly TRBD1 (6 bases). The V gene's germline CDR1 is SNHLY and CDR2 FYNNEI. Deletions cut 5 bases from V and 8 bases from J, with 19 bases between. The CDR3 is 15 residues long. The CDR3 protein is CASSPFSDSSDTIYF. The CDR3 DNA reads TGTGCCAGCAGTCCCTTTTCGGACAGTTCGGACACCATATATTTT.

CDR3 bases: TGCGCCAGCAGCTTGTTGACTAGCGGGGGGGCCGCAGATACGCAGTATTTT. This translates into CASSLLTSGGAADTQYF. This chain uses TRBV5-1 with TRBJ2-3; 14 bases match TRBD2. Trimming cost V 1 base and J 4 bases; bases outside gene matches: 5. The germline V gene has CDR1 SGHRS and CDR2 YFSETQ. The CDR3 totals 17 residues.

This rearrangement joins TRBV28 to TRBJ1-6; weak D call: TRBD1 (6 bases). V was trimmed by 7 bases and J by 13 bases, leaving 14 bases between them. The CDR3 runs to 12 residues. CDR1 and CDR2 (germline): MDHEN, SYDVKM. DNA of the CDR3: TGTGCCAGCACCACAGGGCTTATTCCCCTCCACTTT. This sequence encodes CASTTGLIPLHF. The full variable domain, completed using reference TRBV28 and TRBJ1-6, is DVKVTQSSRYLVKRTGEKVFLECVQDMDHENMFWYRQDPGLGLRLIYFSYDVKMKEKGDIPEGYSVSREKKERFSLILESASTNQTSMYLCASTTGLIPLHFGNGTRLTVT.

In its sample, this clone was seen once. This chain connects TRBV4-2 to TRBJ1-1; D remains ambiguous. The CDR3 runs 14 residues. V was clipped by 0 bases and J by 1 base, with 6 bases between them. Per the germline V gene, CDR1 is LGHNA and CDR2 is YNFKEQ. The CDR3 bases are TGTGCCAGCAGCCAAGAAGGCCGGAACACTGAAGCTTTCTTT. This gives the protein CASSQEGRNTEAFF.